The source of this TCR beta chain is a study of cytomegalovirus exposure and HLA in healthy donors (dated by TCRdb to the late 2010s). About the investigation overall: The 700 or so repertoires of the first cohort and the 95 to 150 validation repertoires were produced on the same platform, according to a later analysis. The study was designed to test whether signatures of past pathogen exposure could be identified by cataloging public T cell receptors. Along with the approximately 600-subject first cohort, a separate validation cohort of over a hundred different subjects was used. High-throughput TCR immunosequencing, statistical association of individual TCRs with disease status, and machine learning were combined to predict cytomegalovirus infection status.

The library was obtained by the immunoSEQ multiplex PCR assay. The study's own analysis went as follows. To diagnose cytomegalovirus status from the catalog of TCR beta chain sequences, a statistical classification framework was built. The immuneACCESS repertoire file appears here via TCRdb, limited to in-frame rearrangements. These files lack a portion of the clones; in checked studies, under half of the deficit traces to unresolved V genes, and the cause of the others is not known. The V and J calls and the clone size are those of that table, but D and trimming were determined from the DNA. The sample table holds roughly 180,000 clones, of which around 86% were seen once. The ten largest clones capture around 7.2% of the sample. The donors were included in the validation cohort of some 120 subjects, a group kept apart from the roughly 700-subject first cohort. Details on this clone: The clone's antigen remains unknown. The junction and the germline gene differ at one end; a read error may be behind it.

The paper as a whole reports these results and caveats: In both the original and validation cohorts, the classifier was reported to diagnose cytomegalovirus status with high specificity and sensitivity. In vitro tests confirmed that three of the cytomegalovirus-associated TCR beta chains recognize cytomegalovirus antigens. Most TCR sequences were seen in very few donors, while some public TCRs were found in many individuals. All 120 or so repertoires were used to score co-occurrence in the validation cohort in a later analysis, because that analysis had no HLA typing for the cohort. In the study, around 150 TCR beta chains were listed as associated with cytomegalovirus. A later analysis found that TCRs clustered in the first cohort also tended to co-occur in the roughly 120 validation repertoires, with 94% of cluster scores above 0. It was suggested by the authors that the approach could potentially be generalized to other disease states and immunological phenotypes.

CDR1 SGHRS and CDR2 YFSETQ were looked up in the germline V gene. The CDR3 spans 16 residues, from the cysteine through the phenylalanine. The entry retains the CDR3 DNA only, 48 bases that are in frame from base 1. The specimen was PBMCs. This TCR derives from a man aged 25 to 45 in good health and CMV-seropositive. The sequence joins TRBV5-1 to TRBJ1-6; 8 nucleotides in the junction match TRBD1. Read as DNA, the sequence is TGCGCCAGCAGTTTGGACCTACAGGGGGGTAGTTCACCCCTCCACTTT. Its coded protein is CASSLDLQGGSSPLHF.